This entry lists 10 T cell receptor beta chains sequenced from one sample in a study of shared clonotypes between healthy human individuals. The method was immunoSEQ multiplex PCR; TCRdb's version includes in-frame clones alone and lacks a portion of them. The sample lists about 560,000 clones, around 77% occurring once. Sequenced: PBMCs. The receptor source for this set is a woman in her thirties or forties in good health. Some clones in this sample may be carry-over from other donors' samples.

The CDR3 region is CASSTPGTSGHRTDTQYF. The CDR3 DNA reads TGTGCCAGCAGTACCCCCGGGACTAGCGGGCACCGCACAGATACGCAGTATTTT. The J gene is TRBJ2-3, the V gene TRBV27, with 12 nucleotides matching TRBD2. V shed 5 bases, J shed 1 base, and the junction held 10 bases outside the gene matches. In germline, CDR1 is MNHEY, CDR2 SMNVEV (reference sequence). This CDR3 has 18 residues.

This clone was counted once. This chain joins TRBV11-2 and TRBJ2-7, with D perhaps TRBD2 (5 bases). This CDR3 contains 13 residues. Germline assignment: CDR1 SGHAT and CDR2 FQNNGV. V lost 5 bases, J lost 6 bases, and 14 bases lay in between. The CDR3 sequence is CASSPTTSGEQYF. In DNA, the CDR3 is TGTGCCAGCAGCCCGACTACTAGTGGCGAGCAGTACTTC.

This clone was seen ten or more times. Within the sample, other DNA sequences also encode this same CDR3. The V and J genes are TRBV7-3 and TRBJ2-3; no reliable D call. This CDR3 is 13 amino acids long. Germline CDR1 and CDR2: SGHTA and FQGTGA. Trimming removed 0 bases at V and 5 bases at J, with 6 bases between. The CDR3: CASSLTPGDTQYF. CDR3 in DNA: TGTGCCAGCAGCTTAACACCCGGAGATACGCAGTATTTT.

The count of this clone is one. The chain couples TRBV6-1 to TRBJ1-5; the match to TRBD1 covers 7 bases. Germline assignment: CDR1 MNHNS and CDR2 SASEGT. This CDR3 has 15 amino acids. V lost 6 bases and J lost 6; bases outside the gene matches: 11. The CDR3, as DNA: TGTGCCAGCAGGGAAACAGGGGACCTGGTTCAGCCCCAGCATTTT. This codes for CASRETGDLVQPQHF.

V and J are TRBV29-1 and TRBJ2-3; D may match TRBD1 or TRBD2 (5 bases each). Germline values: CDR1 SQVTM, CDR2 ANQGSEA. The CDR3 is made up of 16 amino acids. Trimming took off 3 bases at V and 5 bases at J, with 21 bases between the two ends. The chain's CDR3 is CSVDELRGVAGDTQYF. CDR3 nucleotide sequence: TGCAGCGTTGATGAATTAAGGGGAGTCGCAGGAGATACGCAGTATTTT.

This clone has a single count. The chain has TRBV30 and TRBJ1-2; no clear D gene. The CDR3 loop spans 12 amino acids. The V gene's germline CDR1 is GTSNPN and CDR2 SVGIG (reference sequence). Trimming removed 1 base from V and 2 bases from J, with 5 bases in between. The CDR3 sequence: CAWSGLNYGYTF. The CDR3 DNA reads as TGTGCCTGGAGTGGACTAAACTATGGCTACACCTTC.

This clone was recorded a few times. The chain joins TRBV2 to TRBJ2-7; TRBD1 might be the D (6 bases). V gave up 4 bases and J gave up 3 bases, with 16 bases separating them. Germline V gene lookup returns CDR1 SNHLY and CDR2 FYNNEI. CDR3 length: 15 residues. CDR3 in amino acids: CASSVPLRGHYEQYF. For the CDR3, the DNA is TGTGCCAGCAGTGTCCCCCTGAGGGGACACTACGAGCAGTACTTC.

This sequence joins TRBV29-1 and TRBJ1-3, with a possible D match to TRBD1 (5 bases). The germline V gene has CDR1 SQVTM and CDR2 ANQGSEA. The length of the CDR3 is 15 residues. V dropped 4 bases and J dropped 1 base, with 14 bases sitting between them. The chain's CDR3 is CSVVGPGGSGNTIYF. The CDR3 DNA reads as TGCAGCGTTGTGGGGCCCGGGGGATCTGGAAACACCATATATTTT.

This clone has only a few counts. The rearrangement uses TRBV10-3 and TRBJ2-7; the D is unclear. This CDR3 has 13 amino acids. CDR1 is ENHRY, CDR2 SYGVKD, per germline. V dropped 1 base and J dropped 7 bases, with 11 bases sitting between them. This CDR3 is CAISELATREQYF. The CDR3 nucleotides read TGTGCCATCAGTGAGTTGGCTACCAGGGAGCAGTACTTC.

The chain recombines TRBV4-2 with TRBJ2-7, with 9 bases identical to TRBD2. CDR1 LGHNA and CDR2 YNFKEQ come from the germline V gene. CDR3 length equals 15 residues. After removal of 0 bases from V and 2 bases from J, the junction contained 2 bases not matched to a gene. The CDR3, as DNA: TGTGCCAGCAGCCAAGACCTAGCGGGACCCTACGAGCAGTACTTC. Residues: CASSQDLAGPYEQYF.